This TCR beta chain was recorded in a study of blood T cells in healthy people across ages. Study at large: About one barcoded beta molecule was captured per two T cells (by template switching).

This clonotype has only a few counts. Together with a sample-barcoded 5' primer, a J-beta primer mix was included in a second PCR lasting about 6 to 11 cycles. One entry per CDR3 protein, called by TCRdb with MiXCR from the 5' RACE reads. This table has about a million distinct CDR3 sequences, 35% to 40% appearing once. The CDR3 covers 15 residues. The sample taken for sequencing was blood. The clonotype originates from a man younger than 30 in good health. The chain links TRBV21-1 to TRBJ2-7; the tabulated D call, TRBD1, remains unverified against the DNA. TRBV21-1 is a pseudogene. The CDR3 is CASKWTELYTYEQYF. The CDR3 DNA follows: TGTGCCAGCAAGTGGACAGAGTTATATACCTACGAGCAGTACTTC.